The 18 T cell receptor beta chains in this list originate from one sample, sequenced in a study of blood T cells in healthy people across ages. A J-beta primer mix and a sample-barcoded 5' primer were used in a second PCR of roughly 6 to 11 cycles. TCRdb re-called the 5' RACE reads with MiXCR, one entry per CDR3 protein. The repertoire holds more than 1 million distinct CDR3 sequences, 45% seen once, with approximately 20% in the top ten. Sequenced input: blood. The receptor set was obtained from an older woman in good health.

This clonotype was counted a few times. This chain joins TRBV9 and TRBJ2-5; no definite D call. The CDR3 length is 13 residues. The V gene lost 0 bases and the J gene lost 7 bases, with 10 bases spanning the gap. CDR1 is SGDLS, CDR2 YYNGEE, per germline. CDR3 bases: TGTGCCAGCAGCGTAGCTCTCACGCCGACCCAGTACTTC. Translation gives CASSVALTPTQYF.

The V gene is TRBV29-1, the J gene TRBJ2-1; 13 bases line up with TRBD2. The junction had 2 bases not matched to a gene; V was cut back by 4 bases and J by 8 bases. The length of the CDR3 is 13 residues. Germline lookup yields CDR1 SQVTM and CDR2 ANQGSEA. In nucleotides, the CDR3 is TGCAGCGTTGCTGGACTAGCGGGAGATGAGCAGTTCTTC. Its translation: CSVAGLAGDEQFF.

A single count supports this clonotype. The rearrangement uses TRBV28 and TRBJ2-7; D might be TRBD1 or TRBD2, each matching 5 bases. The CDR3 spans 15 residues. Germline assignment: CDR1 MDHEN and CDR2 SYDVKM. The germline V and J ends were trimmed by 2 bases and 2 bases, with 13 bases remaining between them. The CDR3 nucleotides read TGTGCCAGCAGTTTAACACGGGACGGCACCTACGAGCAGTACTTC. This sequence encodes CASSLTRDGTYEQYF.

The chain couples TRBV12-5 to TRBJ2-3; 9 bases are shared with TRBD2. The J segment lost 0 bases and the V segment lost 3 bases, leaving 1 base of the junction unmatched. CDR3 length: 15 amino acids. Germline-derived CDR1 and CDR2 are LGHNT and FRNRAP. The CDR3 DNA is TGTGCTAGTGGTTTTAGCGGGAGTAGCACAGATACGCAGTATTTT. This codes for CASGFSGSSTDTQYF.

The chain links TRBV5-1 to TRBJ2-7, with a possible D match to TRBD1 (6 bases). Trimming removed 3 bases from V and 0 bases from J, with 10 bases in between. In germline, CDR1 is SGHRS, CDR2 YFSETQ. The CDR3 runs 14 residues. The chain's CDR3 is CASSWTESSYEQYF. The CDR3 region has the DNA TGCGCCAGCAGCTGGACAGAGAGCTCCTACGAGCAGTACTTC.

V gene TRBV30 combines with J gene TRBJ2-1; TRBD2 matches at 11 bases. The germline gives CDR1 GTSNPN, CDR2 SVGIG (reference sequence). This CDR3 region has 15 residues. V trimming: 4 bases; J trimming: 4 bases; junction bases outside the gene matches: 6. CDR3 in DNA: TGTGCCTGGACAGCCCTAGCGGGAGGATACAATGAGCAGTTCTTC. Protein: CAWTALAGGYNEQFF.

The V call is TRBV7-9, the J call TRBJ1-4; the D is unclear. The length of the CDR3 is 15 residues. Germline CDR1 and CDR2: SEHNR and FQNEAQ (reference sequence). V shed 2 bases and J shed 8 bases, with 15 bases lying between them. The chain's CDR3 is CASSLIQPGGEKLFF. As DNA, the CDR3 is TGTGCCAGCAGCTTAATACAACCGGGTGGAGAAAAACTGTTTTTT.

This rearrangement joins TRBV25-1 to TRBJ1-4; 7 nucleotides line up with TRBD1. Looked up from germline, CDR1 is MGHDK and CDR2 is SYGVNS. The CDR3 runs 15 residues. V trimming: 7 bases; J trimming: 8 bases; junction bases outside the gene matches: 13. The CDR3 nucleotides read TGTGCCAGCAACCCAAACAGGGGATTGGGGGAAAAACTGTTTTTT. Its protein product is CASNPNRGLGEKLFF.

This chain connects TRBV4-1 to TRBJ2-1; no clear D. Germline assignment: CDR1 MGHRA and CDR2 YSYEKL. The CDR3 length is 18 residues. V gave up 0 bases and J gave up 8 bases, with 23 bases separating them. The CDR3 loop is CASSQDSLSLPGRDEQFF. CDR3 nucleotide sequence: TGCGCCAGCAGCCAAGATTCGCTTAGCCTCCCCGGAAGGGATGAGCAGTTCTTC.

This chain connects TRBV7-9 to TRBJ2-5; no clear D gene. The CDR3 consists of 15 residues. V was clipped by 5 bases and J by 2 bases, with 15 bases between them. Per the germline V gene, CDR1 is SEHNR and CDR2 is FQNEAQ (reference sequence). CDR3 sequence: CASSMVGPAQETQYF. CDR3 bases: TGTGCCAGCAGCATGGTCGGGCCTGCTCAAGAGACCCAGTACTTC.

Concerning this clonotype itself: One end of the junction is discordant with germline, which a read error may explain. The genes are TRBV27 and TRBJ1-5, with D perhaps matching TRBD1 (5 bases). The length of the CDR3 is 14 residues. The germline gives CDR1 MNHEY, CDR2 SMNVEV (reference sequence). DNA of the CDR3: TGTGCCAGCAGTCTCCGGGACGGTTATCAGCCTCAGCATTTT. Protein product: CASSLRDGYQPQHF.

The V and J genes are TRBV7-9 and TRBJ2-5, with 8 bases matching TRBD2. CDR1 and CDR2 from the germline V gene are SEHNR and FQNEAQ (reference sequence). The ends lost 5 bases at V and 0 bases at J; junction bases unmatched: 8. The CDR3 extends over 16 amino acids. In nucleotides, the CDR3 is TGTGCCAGCAGCCCACCGGGACTAGGGTACCAAGAGACCCAGTACTTC. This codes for CASSPPGLGYQETQYF.

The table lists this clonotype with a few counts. The chain's CDR3 is CASSKVGDCLYEQYF. The CDR3 region has the DNA TGTGCCAGCAGCAAAGTAGGAGACTGTCTCTACGAGCAGTACTTC. The chain combines TRBV21-1 with TRBJ2-7. TRBV21-1 is a recognized pseudogene. The CDR3 totals 15 residues.

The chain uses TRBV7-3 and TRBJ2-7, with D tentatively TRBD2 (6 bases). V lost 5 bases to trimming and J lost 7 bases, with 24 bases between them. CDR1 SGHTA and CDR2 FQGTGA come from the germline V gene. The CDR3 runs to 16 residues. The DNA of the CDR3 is TGTGCCAGCAGCCGACTCGGGGGTCGGGGTTATAATGAGCAGTACTTC. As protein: CASSRLGGRGYNEQYF.

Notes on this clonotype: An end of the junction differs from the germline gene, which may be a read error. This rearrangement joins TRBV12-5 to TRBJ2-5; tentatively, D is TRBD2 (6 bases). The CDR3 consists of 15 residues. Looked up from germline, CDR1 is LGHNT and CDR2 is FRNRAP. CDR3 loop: CAGGLRSQREVAQYF. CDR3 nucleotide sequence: TGTGCTGGTGGTCTTCGGAGTCAGAGGGAGGTGGCCCAGTACTTC.

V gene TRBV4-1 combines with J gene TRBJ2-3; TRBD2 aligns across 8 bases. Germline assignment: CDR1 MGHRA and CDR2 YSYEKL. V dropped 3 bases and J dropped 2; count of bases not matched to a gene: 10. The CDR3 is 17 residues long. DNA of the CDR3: TGCGCCAGCAGCCAGGGACCGACTAGCGCTTACACAGATACGCAGTATTTT. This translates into CASSQGPTSAYTDTQYF.

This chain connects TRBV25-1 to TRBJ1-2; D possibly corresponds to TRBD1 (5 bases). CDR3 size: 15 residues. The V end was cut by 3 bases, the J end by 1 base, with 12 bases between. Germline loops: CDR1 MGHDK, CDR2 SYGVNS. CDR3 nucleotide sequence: TGTGCCAGCAGTGATTTGGCAGGGAATAACTATGGCTACACCTTC. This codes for CASSDLAGNNYGYTF.

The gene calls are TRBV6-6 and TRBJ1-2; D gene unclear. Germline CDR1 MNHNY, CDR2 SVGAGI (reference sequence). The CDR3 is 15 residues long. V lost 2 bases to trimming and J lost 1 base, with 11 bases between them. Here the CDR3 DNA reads TGTGCCAGCAGTTACGCCACAGAGTATAACTATGGCTACACCTTC. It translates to CASSYATEYNYGYTF.